This T cell receptor beta chain was profiled in a study of T cells in Graves' hyperthyroidism and ophthalmopathy. Study summary: Peripheral blood sampling occurred at initial diagnosis, before any treatment.

TCR beta CDR3 region amplification was performed from RNA transcripts. RT-PCR in the first round (using the HTBI primer set) targeted the TCR CDR3. One entry per CDR3 protein results from TCRdb running MiXCR on the multiplex PCR reads. The sample lists over 200,000 distinct CDR3 sequences; approximately 20% were seen once. Many counts were recorded for this clonotype. Its antigen is undetermined. V dropped 3 bases and J dropped 5 bases, with 7 bases sitting between them. CDR1 is DFQATT, CDR2 SNEGSKA, per germline (reference sequence). The CDR3 has 11 residues. Study results and caveats: The model made its ophthalmopathy prediction, and onset followed a median approximately 7 months later.

Not enrolled were patients with uncontrolled infection, other autoimmune disease, pregnancy or lactation. The sequence derives from a man aged 40-49 years with Graves' hyperthyroidism. The sample comprised blood. The J gene is TRBJ2-5, the V gene TRBV20-1; D is uncertain. The CDR3 region has the DNA TGCAGTGCTAGTGACTGGGAGACCCAGTACTTC. Protein sequence: CSASDWETQYF.